A selection of T cell receptor beta chains follows, all from one sample in a study of blood T cell repertoires in COVID-19. Sequencing was performed with immunoSEQ multiplex PCR; in TCRdb, only in-frame clones are kept and a portion is missing. Among 240,000 or so clones listed, around 83% were seen once. Sequencing used peripheral blood. The source of these receptors is a woman aged 55-69 years with active or convalescent COVID-19. Each CDR3 is given with its conserved first and last residue. The order of the fields is clone size, V gene, J gene, D gene, CDR3 protein, CDR3 DNA. D genes are given only for firm matches. Clone size appears in some rows only: once, few, many, or a class for an expanded clone.

NA,TRBV5-4,TRBJ2-6,NA,CASRKDSPGGANVLTF,TGTGCCAGCAGAAAAGACAGCCCTGGCGGGGCCAACGTCCTGACTTTC
NA,TRBV4-2,TRBJ1-1,TRBD1,CASSQPGTENTEAFF,TGTGCCAGCAGCCAGCCCGGGACAGAGAACACTGAAGCTTTCTTT
NA,TRBV6-5,TRBJ1-1,TRBD1,CASSSQGRTEAFF,TGTGCCAGCAGTTCACAGGGGAGGACTGAAGCTTTCTTT
NA,TRBV3-1/TRBV3-2,TRBJ2-2,NA,CASSQSETRGELFF,TGTGCCAGCAGCCAATCCGAGACTAGGGGGGAGCTGTTTTTT
NA,TRBV24-1,TRBJ1-1,NA,CATSEGSEAFF,TGTGCCACCAGTGAGGGCAGTGAAGCTTTCTTT
NA,TRBV11-3,TRBJ2-7,NA,CASSFPDEQYF,TGTGCCAGCAGCTTCCCAGACGAGCAGTACTTC
NA,TRBV10-3,TRBJ2-3,TRBD1,CAISENLAGQGAGDTQYF,TGTGCCATCAGTGAGAATCTCGCCGGACAGGGGGCCGGAGATACGCAGTATTTT
NA,TRBV6-5,TRBJ2-2,NA,CASFRTGITGELFF,TGTGCCTCCTTCAGGACTGGCATCACCGGGGAGCTGTTTTTT
NA,TRBV9,TRBJ1-6,TRBD1,CASSKEQGDNSPLHF,TGTGCCAGCAGCAAGGAACAGGGGGACAATTCACCCCTCCACTTT
NA,TRBV11-2,TRBJ1-1,NA,CASSLRGDEAFF,TGTGCCAGCAGCCTCCGGGGAGATGAAGCTTTCTTT
NA,TRBV5-1,TRBJ1-1,NA,CASSLAGGGAQTEAFF,TGCGCCAGCAGCTTGGCCGGTGGGGGGGCGCAAACTGAAGCTTTCTTT
NA,TRBV6-1,TRBJ1-5,NA,CASSEVAGNRPQHF,TGTGCCAGCAGTGAAGTGGCAGGGAATCGGCCCCAGCATTTT
NA,TRBV5-1,TRBJ1-2,NA,CASSLHLTGPQNYGYTF,TGCGCCAGCAGCTTACATTTAACAGGGCCTCAAAACTATGGCTACACCTTC
NA,TRBV4-1,TRBJ2-4,TRBD2,CASSQGMTSGGVDIQYF,TGCGCCAGCAGCCAAGGGATGACTAGCGGGGGGGTGGACATTCAGTACTTC
NA,TRBV30,TRBJ2-7,TRBD1,CAWSAGQAYEQYF,TGTGCCTGGAGTGCCGGACAGGCTTACGAGCAGTACTTC
once,TRBV19,TRBJ2-1,TRBD2,CASRERGVNNEQFF,TGTGCCAGTCGCGAGCGGGGGGTCAACAATGAGCAGTTCTTC
NA,TRBV7-2,TRBJ2-3,TRBD2,CASSLHGGGVTDTQYF,TGTGCCAGCAGCTTACATGGCGGGGGGGTCACAGATACGCAGTATTTT
NA,TRBV5-1,TRBJ1-2,TRBD1,CASSPGQVGGYTF,TGCGCCAGCAGCCCAGGACAGGTTGGTGGCTACACCTTC
NA,TRBV12-3/TRBV12-4,TRBJ2-7,TRBD1,CAIRQGPYEQYF,TGTGCCATACGACAGGGGCCCTACGAGCAGTACTTC
NA,TRBV7-9,TRBJ2-7,NA,CASSYSSYEQYF,TGTGCCAGCAGCTATAGTTCCTACGAGCAGTACTTC
NA,TRBV2,TRBJ2-7,NA,CASSGFVTGTPYEQYF,TGTGCCAGCAGTGGATTTGTTACCGGGACACCTTACGAGCAGTACTTC
NA,TRBV3-1/TRBV3-2,TRBJ2-7,TRBD2,CASSQGGLDPYEQYF,TGTGCCAGCAGCCAAGGGGGACTAGACCCCTACGAGCAGTACTTC
NA,TRBV7-9,TRBJ1-2,TRBD1,CASNIAPTGGYGYTF,TGTGCCAGCAACATCGCCCCCACAGGGGGCTATGGCTACACCTTC
NA,TRBV14,TRBJ1-3,NA,CASSSRHRGNTIYF,TGTGCCAGCAGTTCCCGACATCGTGGAAACACCATATATTTT
NA,TRBV7-9,TRBJ2-7,TRBD2,CASSLGTSSDEQYF,TGTGCCAGCAGCTTAGGGACTAGCAGCGACGAGCAGTACTTC
few,TRBV5-1,TRBJ2-3,NA,CASSLTSGYDTQYF,TGCGCCAGCAGCCTTACGTCCGGGTACGATACGCAGTATTTT
NA,TRBV5-1,TRBJ1-2,TRBD1,CASSLYRGRDGYTF,TGCGCCAGCAGCTTGTACAGGGGGCGGGATGGCTACACCTTC
NA,TRBV5-3,TRBJ2-5,TRBD1,CARSFRQGGRETQYF,TGTGCCAGAAGCTTCAGACAGGGGGGTCGAGAGACCCAGTACTTC
few,TRBV6-5,TRBJ1-3,NA,CASSPGGPGNTIYF,TGTGCCAGCAGCCCCGGAGGGCCTGGAAACACCATATATTTT
NA,TRBV4-1,TRBJ2-2,NA,CASRPDRQNTGELFF,TGCGCCAGCAGACCAGACAGACAGAACACCGGGGAGCTGTTTTTT
NA,TRBV12-5,TRBJ2-2,NA,CASGPGQGTSGTGELFF,TGTGCTAGTGGTCCCGGTCAGGGGACCTCAGGGACCGGGGAGCTGTTTTTT
NA,TRBV24-1,TRBJ1-2,TRBD1,CATSVGRAGGAGGYTF,TGTGCCACCAGTGTAGGCCGGGCAGGGGGCGCTGGCGGCTACACCTTC
NA,TRBV13,TRBJ1-6,NA,CASRWGGATGNSPLHF,TGTGCCAGCAGATGGGGGGGGGCAACTGGTAATTCACCCCTCCACTTT
NA,TRBV5-1,TRBJ1-1,NA,CASSLRQMNTEAFF,TGCGCCAGCAGCCTTCGACAGATGAACACTGAAGCTTTCTTT
NA,TRBV19,TRBJ1-2,TRBD1,CASSPGQGRSNYGYTF,TGTGCCAGTAGTCCGGGACAGGGAAGGTCTAACTATGGCTACACCTTC
NA,TRBV30,TRBJ1-1,NA,CAWSVGGSAGWRTEAFF,TGTGCCTGGAGTGTGGGAGGTAGCGCAGGGTGGCGGACTGAAGCTTTCTTT
NA,TRBV5-1,TRBJ1-2,TRBD1,CASSLTGTGDGYTF,TGCGCCAGCAGCTTAACCGGGACAGGGGATGGCTACACCTTC
once,TRBV2,TRBJ1-2,NA,CASSETTVYGYTF,TGTGCCAGCAGTGAAACGACAGTCTATGGCTACACCTTC
once,TRBV5-1,TRBJ2-7,NA,CASSLGAGSYEQYF,TGCGCCAGCAGCTTGGGGGCAGGCTCCTACGAGCAGTACTTC
NA,TRBV11-2,TRBJ1-2,TRBD1,CASSSLRDRGNYGYTF,TGTGCCAGCAGCTCCCTCCGGGACAGGGGGAACTATGGCTACACCTTC
NA,TRBV18,TRBJ1-3,TRBD1,CASTTLGQGAGNTIYF,TGTGCCAGCACTACTTTGGGACAGGGGGCTGGAAACACCATATATTTT
few,TRBV19,TRBJ1-4,TRBD1,CASSTRTGGDEKLFF,TGTGCCAGTAGTACCAGGACAGGGGGCGATGAAAAACTGTTTTTT
NA,TRBV4-3,TRBJ2-1,NA,CASSHQTPGEQFF,TGCGCCAGCAGCCATCAGACTCCCGGGGAGCAGTTCTTC
NA,TRBV27,TRBJ1-3,NA,CASSPVSSGNTIYF,TGTGCCAGCAGTCCGGTTAGCTCTGGAAACACCATATATTTT
NA,TRBV7-9,TRBJ1-5,NA,CASSRDNQPQHF,TGTGCCAGCAGTCGGGATAATCAGCCCCAGCATTTT
NA,TRBV9,TRBJ2-3,TRBD1,CASSARQGNTQYF,TGTGCCAGCAGCGCCAGACAGGGAAATACGCAGTATTTT
NA,TRBV11-2,TRBJ2-5,TRBD2,CASSTGLAGVETQYF,TGTGCCAGCAGCACGGGACTAGCGGGGGTTGAGACCCAGTACTTC
NA,TRBV6-5,TRBJ2-2,NA,CASKRDKTGELFF,TGTGCCAGCAAGAGGGATAAAACCGGGGAGCTGTTTTTT
NA,TRBV7-3,TRBJ1-5,NA,CASSIHLERQLNQPQHF,TGTGCCAGCAGCATACACCTCGAAAGACAACTGAATCAGCCCCAGCATTTT
NA,TRBV18,TRBJ2-5,TRBD2,CASSLFGTSRGETQYF,TGTGCCAGCTCACTCTTTGGGACTAGCCGCGGAGAGACCCAGTACTTC
NA,TRBV6-5,TRBJ2-1,NA,CASSSAPGSYNEQFF,TGTGCCAGCAGTTCCGCCCCGGGGTCCTACAATGAGCAGTTCTTC
NA,TRBV4-2,TRBJ1-2,NA,CASSQATGMTNYGYTF,TGTGCCAGCAGCCAGGCCACAGGGATGACTAACTATGGCTACACCTTC
NA,TRBV10-3,TRBJ2-2,TRBD1,CAIRTTGDTGELFF,TGTGCCATCAGAACGACAGGGGACACCGGGGAGCTGTTTTTT
NA,TRBV7-9,TRBJ2-7,NA,CASSLALGAEQYF,TGTGCCAGCAGCTTAGCGTTAGGGGCTGAGCAGTACTTC